Below are 16 T cell receptor beta chains sequenced from a single sample in a study of blood T cell repertoires in COVID-19. The data were produced by immunoSEQ multiplex PCR, yet TCRdb's version contains in-frame clones alone and is incomplete. The data hold about 480,000 clones, with over 75% observed a single time. Sequenced sample: PBMCs or T cells enriched from blood (not recorded which). The origin of the receptors is a woman in her forties who had recovered from COVID-19.

The CDR3 region has the DNA TGTGCCAGCAGCCAAGTCCTCTACGAGCAGTACTTC. Residues: CASSQVLYEQYF. The rearrangement uses TRBV14 and TRBJ2-7; D is unresolved. CDR1 SGHDN and CDR2 FVKESK come from the germline V gene. The CDR3 contains 12 residues. The germline V and J ends were trimmed by 1 base and 3 bases, with 4 bases remaining between them.

This clone was detected only a few times. The chain employs TRBV7-8 and TRBJ1-5; D is undetermined. The V end was cut by 3 bases, the J end by 4 bases, with 10 bases between. CDR1 SGHVS and CDR2 FQNEAQ come from the germline V gene. This CDR3 has 14 amino acids. CDR3 DNA: TGTGCCAGCAGCTTCACGGAGGGTAATCAGCCCCAGCATTTT. This encodes CASSFTEGNQPQHF.

The chain carries TRBV25-1 and TRBJ2-3, with D perhaps TRBD2 (6 bases). Germline V CDR1 and CDR2: MGHDK, SYGVNS. Deletions cut 1 base from V and 7 bases from J, with 9 bases between. CDR3 length equals 13 residues. In nucleotides, the CDR3 is TGTGCCAGCAGTGAATCCGGAGGGTATACGCAGTATTTT. Protein sequence: CASSESGGYTQYF. Full variable domain (remainder filled in from reference TRBV25-1 and TRBJ2-3): EADIYQTPRYLVIGTGKKITLECSQTMGHDKMYWYQQDPGMELHLIHYSYGVNSTEKGDLSSESTVSRIRTEHFPLTLESARPSHTSQYLCASSESGGYTQYFGPGTRLTVL.

The V call is TRBV7-2, the J call TRBJ2-1; tentatively, D is TRBD1 (6 bases). Per the germline V gene, CDR1 is SGHTA and CDR2 is FQGNSA. The germline V and J ends were trimmed by 1 base and 1 base, with 14 bases remaining between them. This CDR3 contains 17 residues. The DNA for the CDR3 is TGTGCCAGCAGCTTAGATCTGGGAAGGGGGTCCTACAATGAGCAGTTCTTC. Translating it yields CASSLDLGRGSYNEQFF.

This clone was recorded only once. CDR3 sequence: CASSLIRYEQYF. CDR3 in DNA: TGTGCCAGCAGTTTAATCCGCTACGAGCAGTACTTC. The V gene is TRBV12-3 or TRBV12-4, the J gene TRBJ2-7; D is undetermined. V was cut by 2 bases and J by 3 bases, with 5 bases left in between. The CDR3 totals 12 residues.

This clone was observed a single time. The V call is TRBV19, the J call TRBJ2-7, with 11 nucleotides matching TRBD2. Germline V CDR1 and CDR2: LNHDA, SQIVND (reference sequence). With 7 bases clipped from V and 3 bases from J, the junction kept 5 bases outside the gene matches. The CDR3 spans 14 residues. The CDR3 spells CASKATSGSYEQYF. CDR3 DNA sequence: TGTGCCAGTAAGGCTACTAGCGGGAGCTACGAGCAGTACTTC. Looking up the rest from reference TRBV19 and TRBJ2-7 gives the full variable domain: DGGITQSPKYLFRKEGQNVTLSCEQNLNHDAMYWYRQDPGQGLRLIYYSQIVNDFQKGDIAEGYSVSREKKESFPLTVTSAQKNPTAFYLCASKATSGSYEQYFGPGTRLTVT.

The chain joins TRBV9 to TRBJ2-7, with TRBD2 identical over 8 bases. The CDR3 spans 15 residues. Germline V lookup: CDR1 SGDLS, CDR2 YYNGEE. J gave up 5 bases and V 0 bases, and 7 bases lay outside the gene matches. CDR3 in DNA: TGTGCCAGCAGCGTAGGCGTTAGCGGGATTAACGAGCAGTACTTC. Protein: CASSVGVSGINEQYF. The full variable domain, rest sourced from reference TRBV9 and TRBJ2-7, is DSGVTQTPKHLITATGQRVTLRCSPRSGDLSVYWYQQSLDQGLQFLIQYYNGEERAKGNILERFSAQQFPDLHSELNLSSLELGDSALYFCASSVGVSGINEQYFGPGTRLTVT.

This chain uses TRBV24-1 with TRBJ2-3; D is unclear. The CDR3 is 14 amino acids. With 2 bases removed from V and 2 bases from J, the gap between germline ends came to 7 bases. Germline CDR1 is KGHDR and CDR2 is SFDVKD. CDR3 amino acids: CATSDSLITDTQYF. CDR3 coding DNA: TGTGCCACCAGTGATTCCCTTATCACAGATACGCAGTATTTT.

This clone was detected once. Other DNA sequences within the sample encode an identical CDR3. This rearrangement joins TRBV7-2 to TRBJ2-7; TRBD1 aligns across 10 bases. Germline trimming cut 5 bases from V and 6 bases from J; bases unmatched to any gene: 7. Germline V gives CDR1 SGHTA, CDR2 FQGNSA. The CDR3 is 14 amino acids. This chain's CDR3 is CASSLRQGAPEQYF. The CDR3 DNA reads as TGTGCCAGCAGCCTACGACAGGGGGCGCCCGAGCAGTACTTC.

This clone appeared a few times. The chain uses TRBV20-1 and TRBJ1-5; a possible D gene is TRBD1 (6 bases). There are 14 residues in the CDR3. Trimming cost V 3 bases and J 2 bases, with 11 bases left between them. In germline, CDR1 is DFQATT, CDR2 SNEGSKA (reference sequence). The chain's CDR3 is CSASIGTRNQPQHF. CDR3 sequence (DNA): TGCAGTGCTAGTATAGGGACACGCAATCAGCCCCAGCATTTT.

CDR3 DNA: TGTGCCAGTAGTACTGTAGCGGGCTACGAGCAGTACTTC. This encodes CASSTVAGYEQYF. V gene TRBV19 combines with J gene TRBJ2-7; TRBD2 matches 7 bases. V lost 4 bases to trimming and J lost 3 bases; unmatched junction nucleotides: 3. CDR1 and CDR2 from the germline V gene are LNHDA and SQIVND (reference sequence). This CDR3 has 13 residues.

This chain joins TRBV5-8 and TRBJ1-4; no clear D. The germline V and J ends were trimmed by 1 base and 10 bases, with 5 bases remaining between them. Germline V gene sequence: CDR1 SGHTS, CDR2 YDEGEE. The CDR3 length is 11 residues. The CDR3 protein is CASSLSPKLFF. The CDR3 region has the DNA TGTGCCAGCAGCTTGTCTCCAAAACTGTTTTTT.

The chain recombines TRBV2 with TRBJ1-1; D is possibly TRBD1 (6 bases). CDR3 size: 15 residues. The germline gives CDR1 SNHLY, CDR2 FYNNEI. Trimming took off 2 bases at V and 5 bases at J, with 15 bases between the two ends. The CDR3 protein is CASSELGALGTEAFF. The CDR3 DNA sequence: TGTGCCAGCAGTGAACTGGGGGCGTTGGGTACTGAAGCTTTCTTT.

A remark on this clone: Other DNA sequences in this sample translate to the same CDR3. The chain is built from TRBV9 and TRBJ2-1; D not certain. Trimming stripped 0 bases from V and 5 bases from J, with 6 bases between. The CDR3 runs 13 residues. Germline V gives CDR1 SGDLS, CDR2 YYNGEE. Here the CDR3 DNA reads TGTGCCAGCAGCGTAGGCGGTAACAATGAGCAGTTCTTC. It encodes CASSVGGNNEQFF.

The chain joins TRBV4-1 to TRBJ2-2; the D is unclear. This CDR3 contains 16 residues. CDR1 and CDR2 from the germline V gene are MGHRA and YSYEKL. The V end was cut by 0 bases, the J end by 1 base, with 9 bases between. The CDR3 bases are TGCGCCAGCAGCCAAGATCAGGTCATGAACACCGGGGAGCTGTTTTTT. Translated, it gives CASSQDQVMNTGELFF.

The chain recombines TRBV7-8 with TRBJ1-2; 7 bases are shared with TRBD1. Germline values: CDR1 SGHVS, CDR2 FQNEAQ. This CDR3 has 14 residues. V lost 3 bases to trimming and J lost 6 bases; unmatched junction nucleotides: 7. In DNA form, the CDR3 reads TGTGCCAGCAGCTTGGTCGGGACAGCCAATGGCTACACCTTC. It is translated as CASSLVGTANGYTF.